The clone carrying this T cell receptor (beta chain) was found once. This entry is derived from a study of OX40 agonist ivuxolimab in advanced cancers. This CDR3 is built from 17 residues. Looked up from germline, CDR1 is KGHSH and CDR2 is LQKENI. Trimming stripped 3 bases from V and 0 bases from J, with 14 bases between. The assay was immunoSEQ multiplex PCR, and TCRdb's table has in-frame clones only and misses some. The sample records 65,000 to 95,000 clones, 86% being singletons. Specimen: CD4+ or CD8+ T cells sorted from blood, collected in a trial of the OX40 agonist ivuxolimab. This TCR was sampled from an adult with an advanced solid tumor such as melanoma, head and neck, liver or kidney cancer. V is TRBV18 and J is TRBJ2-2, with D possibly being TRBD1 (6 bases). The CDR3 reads CASSPDARGTNTGELFF. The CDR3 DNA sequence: TGTGCCAGCTCACCGGATGCGAGGGGGACGAACACCGGGGAGCTGTTTTTT.